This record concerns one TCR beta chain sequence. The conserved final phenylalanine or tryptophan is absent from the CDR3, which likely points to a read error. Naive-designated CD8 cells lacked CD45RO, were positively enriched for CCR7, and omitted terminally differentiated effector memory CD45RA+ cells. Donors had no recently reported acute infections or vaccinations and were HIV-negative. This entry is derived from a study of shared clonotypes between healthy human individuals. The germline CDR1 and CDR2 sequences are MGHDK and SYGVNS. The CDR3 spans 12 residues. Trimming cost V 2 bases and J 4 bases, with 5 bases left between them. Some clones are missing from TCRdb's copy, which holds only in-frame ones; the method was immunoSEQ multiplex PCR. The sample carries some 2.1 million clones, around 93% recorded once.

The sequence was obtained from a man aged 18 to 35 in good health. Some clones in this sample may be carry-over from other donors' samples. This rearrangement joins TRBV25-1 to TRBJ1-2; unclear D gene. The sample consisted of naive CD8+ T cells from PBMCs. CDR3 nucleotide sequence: TGTGCCAGCAGTGAAAGCCTCTATGGCTACACCCTC. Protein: CASSESLYGYTL.